This TCR beta chain stems from a study of spatial heterogeneity in lung cancer. This clonotype came up a few times. A library made for alpha chains picked up this beta chain off target, so its size means little. The V gene's germline CDR1 is DFQATT and CDR2 SNEGSKA (reference sequence). Trimming pared 5 bases from V and 3 bases from J, leaving 14 bases between. The CDR3 contains 13 residues. In TCRdb, the 5' RACE reads were re-called with MiXCR into one record per CDR3 protein. The sample comprises 950 to 1,100 distinct CDR3 sequences, around 45% of which are singletons, and approximately 39% rests with the top ten. Time point denoted: sample taken at primary tumor resection. No cell sorting; template was whole RNA from tumor, lung tissue or PBMC. Samples were obtained from some 70 donors, all untreated early-stage non-small cell lung cancer patients.

This receptor was obtained from a male donor with early-stage non-small cell lung cancer. The input for sequencing was PBMCs, taken at surgery. This sequence joins TRBV20-1 and TRBJ2-7, with D perhaps matching TRBD1 or TRBD2 (5 bases each). The CDR3: CSAPREPYYEQYF. The CDR3 nucleotides read TGCAGTGCTCCCAGGGAGCCTTACTACGAGCAGTACTTC.